These T cell receptor beta chains were read from a single sample in a study of T cells in Graves' hyperthyroidism and ophthalmopathy. Via MiXCR, TCRdb re-called the multiplex PCR reads, giving one row per CDR3 protein. The sample consists of 700,000 or so distinct CDR3 sequences, around 15% of them appearing once. Sequenced material: blood. These receptors originate from a woman aged 50 to 60 with Graves' ophthalmopathy. The CDR3 runs from the conserved cysteine through the conserved F or W. A D gene is named only where the DNA matches it firmly. Where a row states a size, it is once, few, many or the class of an expanded clone; other rows omit it.

V	size	D	J	DNA	CDR3
TRBV7-3	many	-	TRBJ2-7	TGTGCCAGCAGCTTAGGCGCTGGGAAGGACGAGCAGTACTTC	CASSLGAGKDEQYF
TRBV4-3	-	TRBD1	TRBJ2-1	TGCGCCAGCAGCCGGGTGCACCCGGGACAGGGTGTCAATGAGCAGTTCTTC	CASSRVHPGQGVNEQFF
TRBV14	-	TRBD1	TRBJ2-3	TGTGCCAGCAGCTCTCGATTTCTGATGATAACCGGGACAGGGGGCAGAGATACGCAGTATTTT	CASSSRFLMITGTGGRDTQYF
TRBV28	many	TRBD1	TRBJ2-5	TGTGCCAGCAGTCCGGACAGGGCCCAAGAGACCCAGTACTTC	CASSPDRAQETQYF
TRBV27	-	TRBD2	TRBJ2-7	TGTGCCACCAAGGTAGCGGGAGCGTATTACGAGCAGTACTTC	CATKVAGAYYEQYF
TRBV7-9	many	TRBD2	TRBJ2-5	TGTGCCAGCAGCTTAGCCCTGCGACTAGCGGGGTCCCAAGAGACCCAGTACTTC	CASSLALRLAGSQETQYF
TRBV29-1	-	-	TRBJ2-6	TGCAGCGTTCTGGCCGTCTCTGGGGCCAACGTCCTGACTTTC	CSVLAVSGANVLTF
TRBV9	many	-	TRBJ2-3	TGTGCCAGCAGCGTACCCGGGTTCTCAGATACGCAGTATTTT	CASSVPGFSDTQYF
TRBV7-2	few	-	TRBJ1-4	TGTGCCAGCAGCCTAAACGGACAGACTGCAACTAATGAAAAACTGTTTTTT	CASSLNGQTATNEKLFF
TRBV6-1	-	TRBD2	TRBJ2-7	TGTGCCAGCGGAAGCGGGAGCTCCTACGAGCAGTACTTC	CASGSGSSYEQYF
TRBV29-1	-	TRBD2	TRBJ2-5	TGCAGCGTCCTAGCGGGAGGGGCAGAGTTC	CSVLAGGAEF
TRBV28	-	-	TRBJ1-4	TGTGCCAGCAGGGGGGGCGGTGGTAATGAAAAACTGTTTTTT	CASRGGGGNEKLFF
TRBV2	many	TRBD1	TRBJ2-7	TGTGCCAGCAGCCCAAACAATCCGGGACAGGGTTACGAGCAGTACTTC	CASSPNNPGQGYEQYF
TRBV7-9	many	-	TRBJ2-2	TGTGCCAGCAGCAACGGAGCCCACCAAGGGACCGGGGAGCTGTTTTTT	CASSNGAHQGTGELFF
TRBV25-1	few	-	TRBJ2-1	TGTGCCAGCAGTCCCCCAGGGATTGAGCAGTTCTTC	CASSPPGIEQFF
TRBV30	many	-	TRBJ2-3	TGTGCCTCGGGGAAAAGCACAGATACGCAGTATTTT	CASGKSTDTQYF
TRBV4-3	few	TRBD1	TRBJ2-7	TGCGCCAGCAGCCAAGGGACCGGGACAGGTGCCGAGCAGTACTTC	CASSQGTGTGAEQYF
TRBV7-9	-	-	TRBJ1-2	TGTGCCAGCTCCGGTGTAAAGGTCCCGAGCAGTGGCCACACCTTC	CASSGVKVPSSGHTF
TRBV19	-	TRBD1	TRBJ1-2	TGTGCCACCGCCGACAGGGGGCGAGAGGTTGGCTACACCTTC	CATADRGREVGYTF
TRBV7-3	many	-	TRBJ2-1	TGTGCCAGCAGCCAAAATTACAATGAGCAGTTCTTC	CASSQNYNEQFF
TRBV11-2	many	TRBD2	TRBJ2-7	TGTGCCAGCAGCGCAGGTCTAGCGGGAGTTTACGAGCAGTACTTC	CASSAGLAGVYEQYF